This T cell receptor beta chain stems from a study of T-cell memory formation after mild COVID-19. Study-wide background: Across donors, TCR clusters were largely donor specific.

V lost 3 bases and J 0 bases, leaving 9 bases between the germline ends. Germline CDR1 and CDR2: MGHRA and YSYEKL. The CDR3 loop spans 15 amino acids. Barcoded TCR alpha and TCR beta cDNA libraries with UMIs came from 5'RACE using constant-segment primers. TCRdb re-derived calls from the 5' RACE reads in MiXCR, one entry per CDR3 protein. Here the sample spans 300,000 to 400,000 distinct CDR3 sequences, around 21% being singletons. This clonotype has more than one count but fewer than ten. Sequenced input: PBMCs or a T cell subset sorted from them (not recorded which). This receptor was identified in an adult woman who had mild COVID-19 (a few samples of this study predate the infection). Cell type and time point are not known. The V call is TRBV4-1, the J call TRBJ1-5; D uncertain. Written as DNA, the CDR3 is TGCGCCAGCAGCCACCAAGTTAATAGCAATCAGCCCCAGCATTTT. This encodes CASSHQVNSNQPQHF.